This T cell receptor beta chain was captured in a study of beta chain features in type 1 diabetes. Central memory, naive, regulatory and stem cell-like memory CD4+ cells were sorted by CD45RO/CCR7/CD25/CD127/CD95/CD27. Each sorted fraction was over 98% pure. Trimming at V came to 0 bases and at J to 1 base, leaving 5 bases not matched to a gene. This CDR3 has 16 residues. Germline V gene data show CDR1 as SGHKS and CDR2 as YYEKEE (reference sequence). The whole isolated RNA underwent reverse transcription, so sequencing captured expressed TCRB transcripts. The table came from immunoSEQ multiplex PCR; TCRdb's copy has only in-frame clones and leaves some out. Here the sample spans 130,000 to 150,000 clones, 8.5% to 12% being singletons.

The sequenced material came from naive CD4+ T cells from blood. The rearrangement uses TRBV5-5 and TRBJ2-5; 8 bases align to TRBD2. The sequence derives from a man aged 18-30 years in good health. In nucleotides, the CDR3 is TGTGCCAGCAGCTTGGCCGGGAGGGGCGTCCAAGAGACCCAGTACTTC. Amino acid sequence: CASSLAGRGVQETQYF.